What follows describes a single T cell receptor (beta chain). The antigen this receptor binds is unknown. Its ends do not fully match the called genes, so a read error is possible. Sequences SGDLS (CDR1) and YYNGEE (CDR2) are obtained from the germline V gene. The CDR3 runs 16 residues from the cysteine to the phenylalanine. Just the 48-base CDR3 DNA is kept, in frame starting at base 1. The sample is drawn from a study of T-cell reconstitution after alpha-beta-depleted transplantation in children (dated by TCRdb to 2016 to 2017). Notes on the research overall: Using TCR repertoire profiling, the study quantitatively followed how T-cell immune reconstitution unfolded in children after TCRalphabeta/CD19-depleted allogeneic hematopoietic cell transplantation.

The meaning of the sample's treatment or condition label: allogeneic hematopoietic cell transplantation with graft depleted of TCRalphabeta T cells and CD19 B cells. Transplant recipients were children who received TCRalphabeta/CD19-depleted allogeneic hematopoietic cell grafts. The library was made by PCR. TCRdb lists the instrument as Illumina HiSeq 2500. To normalize quantification of the TCRbeta repertoire, the TCR libraries were built with molecular barcoding that relied on unique molecular identifiers. TCRdb handled the public reads itself, with Q25 trimming in fastp and clone calling in MiXCR, and kept productive beta chains. Rows are unified per CDR3 protein, each entry keeping the most common DNA and genes. In all, the sample holds about 200,000 distinct CDR3 sequences, and under 8.5% of those were seen once. The ten most abundant clones make up about 40% of the sample. Findings and caveats that apply to the study as a whole: In some patients, the high TCRbeta diversity seen at day 60 was put down to recipient T cells and intrathymic progenitors that had survived conditioning. Hyperexpanded clone frequencies declined over subsequent months; after one year, T-cell counts and TCRbeta diversity were mostly attributed to newly produced T cells. The apparently early alphabetaT-cell count recovery about two months after transplant was reportedly dependent on only several hundred rapidly expanded clones derived from non-depleted graft cells.

The origin of this receptor is a male patient aged 2 to 10 who had a stem cell transplant for acute myeloid leukemia, so the T cells may come from the graft donor. Here the chain combines TRBV9 and TRBJ1-1; 7 nucleotides in the junction match TRBD1. The sample in question was PBMCs, mostly from graft donor cells, obtained 360 days after TCRalphabeta/CD19-depleted stem cell transplant. The DNA sequence is given as TGTGCCAGCAGCGTAGGTTACGGACAGGAGAACTCTGAAGCTTTCTTT. It encodes CASSVGYGQENSEAFF.